Listed below are T cell receptor beta chains from one sample, sequenced in a study of graft-versus-host responses after intestinal transplantation. Sequencing was performed with immunoSEQ multiplex PCR; in TCRdb, only in-frame clones are kept and a portion is missing. Of about 100,000 clones listed, over 75% were seen once; the top ten hold over 0.95%. The antigens of these receptors remain unknown. The sequencing here drew on unstimulated CD4+ T cells sorted from spleen or lymph node cells, taken before transplant. The source of these receptors is a human donor who was the organ donor for an intestinal transplant. Both conserved end residues are part of each CDR3. D genes are given only for firm matches. Size is stated for part of the rows, as once, few or many counts, or as a class when the clone is expanded.

NA	NA	TRBV29-1	TRBJ2-4	CSVEDRVRNIQYF	TGCAGCGTTGAAGACAGGGTCCGAAACATTCAGTACTTC
once	NA	TRBV18	TRBJ1-1	CASSDRELNTEAFF	TGTGCCAGCTCAGATAGGGAATTGAACACTGAAGCTTTCTTT
NA	TRBD1	TRBV28	TRBJ1-2	CASSTDRGRNGYTF	TGTGCCAGCAGTACCGACAGGGGGCGTAATGGCTACACCTTC
NA	NA	TRBV6-1	TRBJ2-1	CANSDSRDNEQFF	TGTGCCAACAGTGACAGCAGGGACAATGAGCAGTTCTTC
NA	NA	TRBV6-5	TRBJ2-1	CASRTPPGEQFF	TGTGCCAGCAGGACTCCCCCGGGGGAGCAGTTCTTC
NA	TRBD1	TRBV19	TRBJ1-1	CASSTDRDATEAFF	TGTGCCAGTAGTACTGACAGGGATGCCACTGAAGCTTTCTTT
NA	TRBD1	TRBV6-6	TRBJ1-5	CASRTTGGGSQPQHF	TGTGCCAGCAGAACGACAGGGGGAGGCAGTCAGCCCCAGCATTTT
NA	NA	TRBV1	TRBJ2-2	CTSSRSGGPTGELFF	TGCACCAGCAGCCGTAGCGGGGGGCCCACCGGGGAGCTGTTTTTT
once	NA	TRBV27	TRBJ1-6	CASSPLRGAIFSPLHF	TGTGCCAGCAGTCCGTTGAGGGGGGCGATTTTCTCACCCCTCCACTTT
once	NA	TRBV9	TRBJ2-5	CASSVDPGETQYF	TGTGCCAGCAGCGTCGATCCTGGGGAGACCCAGTACTTC
NA	NA	TRBV5-5	TRBJ2-1	CASSHDGVEQFF	TGTGCCAGCAGCCACGACGGGGTTGAGCAGTTCTTC
NA	NA	TRBV30	TRBJ2-1	CAWSSHEQFF	TGTGCCTGGTCGTCACATGAGCAGTTCTTC
NA	TRBD1	TRBV6-5	TRBJ2-7	CASNWGQGSNEQYF	TGTGCCAGCAACTGGGGACAGGGGAGCAACGAGCAGTACTTC
NA	NA	TRBV6-5	TRBJ2-3	CASSNRQASTDTQYF	TGTGCCAGCAGTAATAGACAGGCCAGCACAGATACGCAGTATTTT
NA	TRBD2	TRBV27	TRBJ2-3	CASSFRLAGFTDTQYF	TGTGCCAGCAGTTTTAGACTAGCCGGGTTCACAGATACGCAGTATTTT
once	NA	TRBV27	TRBJ2-7	CANLRGMEQYF	TGTGCCAATCTTCGGGGAATGGAGCAGTACTTC
NA	NA	TRBV29-1	TRBJ1-3	CSVEDPGNTIYF	TGCAGCGTTGAAGATCCGGGAAACACCATATATTTT
NA	TRBD2	TRBV6-5	TRBJ2-7	CASSSTGTSGGYEQYF	TGTGCCAGCAGTTCCACCGGGACTAGCGGGGGGTACGAGCAGTACTTC
NA	NA	TRBV6-5	TRBJ1-2	CASRARGYSGYTF	TGTGCCAGCAGGGCCCGGGGGTATAGTGGCTACACCTTC
NA	NA	TRBV7-2	TRBJ2-7	CASSLRAGYSYEQYF	TGTGCCAGCAGCTTAAGGGCTGGCTATTCCTACGAGCAGTACTTC
NA	NA	TRBV6-6	TRBJ1-4	CASSQGPKFNEKLFF	TGTGCCAGCAGCCAGGGGCCCAAATTTAATGAAAAACTGTTTTTT
NA	TRBD1	TRBV28	TRBJ1-1	CASSYLRGHYEAFF	TGTGCCAGCAGTTATTTGAGGGGGCACTATGAAGCTTTCTTT
NA	TRBD1	TRBV5-1	TRBJ2-7	CASPPGWDSAYEQYF	TGCGCCAGCCCCCCCGGTTGGGACAGCGCCTACGAGCAGTACTTC
few	NA	TRBV29-1	TRBJ1-2	CSVEDGLYGYTF	TGCAGCGTTGAAGATGGGTTGTATGGCTACACCTTC
NA	NA	TRBV28	TRBJ2-2	CASRPHSNTGELFF	TGTGCCAGCAGACCACACTCGAACACCGGGGAGCTGTTTTTT
once	NA	TRBV28	TRBJ1-2	CASVPVGGYYGYTF	TGTGCCAGCGTGCCGGTCGGGGGCTACTATGGCTACACCTTC
NA	NA	TRBV5-1	TRBJ2-7	CASSLGQGGYEQYF	TGCGCCAGCAGCTTGGGTCAGGGGGGCTACGAGCAGTACTTC
NA	NA	TRBV28	TRBJ1-5	CASSRYRAGQPQHF	TGTGCCAGCAGTCGATATCGGGCCGGTCAGCCCCAGCATTTT
NA	TRBD1	TRBV29-1	TRBJ2-7	CSAIQQGGGSYEQYF	TGCAGCGCAATTCAACAGGGGGGTGGCTCCTACGAGCAGTACTTC
few	NA	TRBV4-2	TRBJ1-4	CASSQDLGGNEKLFF	TGTGCCAGCAGCCAAGATCTTGGAGGGAATGAAAAACTGTTTTTT
NA	NA	TRBV19	TRBJ1-2	CASVGNYGYTF	TGTGCCAGTGTTGGAAACTATGGCTACACCTTC
NA	TRBD1	TRBV5-1	TRBJ2-3	CASSGRTGKRTDTQYF	TGCGCCAGCAGCGGAAGGACAGGGAAAAGGACAGATACGCAGTATTTT
NA	NA	TRBV28	TRBJ2-3	CASSRKASFTDTQYF	TGTGCCAGCAGCCGTAAGGCAAGTTTCACAGATACGCAGTATTTT
NA	TRBD2	TRBV11-2	TRBJ2-1	CAVRGWVNEQFF	TGTGCCGTGCGGGGGTGGGTAAATGAGCAGTTCTTC
NA	NA	TRBV18	TRBJ1-5	CASSPPSASGQPQHF	TGTGCCAGCTCACCACCGAGTGCTTCCGGGCAGCCCCAGCATTTT
NA	TRBD2	TRBV5-1	TRBJ2-3	CASSWGSGAADTQYF	TGCGCCAGCAGCTGGGGGAGCGGGGCGGCAGATACGCAGTATTTT